A selection of T cell receptor beta chains follows, all from one sample in a study of radiation and T cells in renal cell carcinoma. TCRdb keeps only in-frame clones here, not all; method: immunoSEQ multiplex PCR. The sample lists 60,000 to 95,000 clones, around four fifths seen once, with about 2.4% in the top ten. Sequenced material: blood, taken from a patient whose treatment included radiotherapy and nephrectomy. Receptor source: a woman aged 60-75 years with renal cell carcinoma. CDR3s include the opening cysteine and the closing phenylalanine or tryptophan. Fields, in order: D gene, V gene, clone size, J gene, CDR3 protein, CDR3 DNA. D genes are given only for firm matches. Part of the rows lack a size; the others show once, few, many or a class for expanded clones.

>.|TRBV19|.|TRBJ1-5
CASSIINQPQHF
TGTGCCAGTAGTATAATAAATCAGCCCCAGCATTTT
>.|TRBV6-6|medium-sized|TRBJ1-1
CASSSHLLNTEAFF
TGTGCCAGCAGTTCCCACCTACTAAACACTGAAGCTTTCTTT
>TRBD1|TRBV28|.|TRBJ1-5
CASRPGTVLRQPQHF
TGTGCCAGCAGACCCGGGACAGTCCTGAGGCAGCCCCAGCATTTT
>.|TRBV7-8|.|TRBJ2-1
CASSLAPNDHEQFF
TGTGCCAGCAGCTTAGCCCCCAACGATCATGAGCAGTTCTTC
>.|TRBV10-3|.|TRBJ1-2
CAISQRTTNYGYTF
TGTGCCATCAGTCAACGCACTACTAACTATGGCTACACCTTC
>.|TRBV6-5|.|TRBJ2-1
CASSYSMAEQFF
TGTGCCAGCAGTTACTCGATGGCTGAGCAGTTCTTC
>.|TRBV7-2|.|TRBJ1-3
CASSLGRTGNTIYF
TGTGCCAGCAGCTTGGGACGGACTGGAAACACCATATATTTT
>TRBD1|TRBV19|few|TRBJ1-1
CASSTRQGEAFF
TGTGCCAGTAGTACCCGACAGGGAGAAGCTTTCTTT
>TRBD2|TRBV28|.|TRBJ2-1
CASSLAGGYNEQFF
TGTGCCAGCAGTCTAGCGGGGGGTTACAATGAGCAGTTCTTC
>.|TRBV19|.|TRBJ1-6
CASRMFVTGIMTYNSPLHF
TGTGCCAGTAGGATGTTTGTCACGGGGATCATGACCTATAATTCACCCCTCCACTTT
>.|TRBV2|.|TRBJ2-7
CASSVEAGSYEQYF
TGTGCCAGCAGTGTGGAGGCCGGCTCCTACGAGCAGTACTTC
>TRBD1|TRBV6-5|once|TRBJ1-2
CATLRGSNGYTF
TGTGCCACCCTCAGGGGGTCTAATGGCTACACCTTC
>TRBD1|TRBV6-5|.|TRBJ1-2
CASSRTGDGPYGYTF
TGTGCCAGCAGCCGTACAGGGGACGGACCCTATGGCTACACCTTC
>TRBD1|TRBV28|.|TRBJ1-1
CASSSLRQGANTEAFF
TGTGCCAGCAGTTCCCTACGACAGGGGGCAAACACTGAAGCTTTCTTT
>TRBD1|TRBV16|.|TRBJ1-5
CASSQSQTGYQPQHF
TGTGCCAGCAGCCAATCGCAGACAGGGTATCAGCCCCAGCATTTT
>.|TRBV5-1|.|TRBJ2-7
CASSADVQGEQYF
TGCGCCAGCAGCGCTGACGTGCAAGGCGAGCAGTACTTC
>.|TRBV6-5|.|TRBJ2-7
CASSYAGGTPNYEQYF
TGTGCCAGCAGTTACGCTGGCGGGACTCCTAACTACGAGCAGTACTTC
>.|TRBV7-9|.|TRBJ2-7
CASSSSGVEQYF
TGTGCCAGCAGCTCATCCGGGGTTGAGCAGTACTTC
>.|TRBV27|.|TRBJ1-1
CASSLSPVGDTEAFF
TGTGCCAGCAGTTTATCTCCGGTTGGGGACACTGAAGCTTTCTTT
>.|TRBV18|.|TRBJ1-2
CASSPLSEGKGLNYGYTF
TGTGCCAGCTCACCGCTATCAGAAGGCAAAGGGCTTAACTATGGCTACACCTTC
>TRBD1|TRBV27|few|TRBJ1-1
CASSPSSQGGTEAFF
TGTGCCAGCAGTCCTTCAAGCCAGGGGGGGACTGAAGCTTTCTTT
>TRBD1|TRBV18|.|TRBJ1-2
CASSPRQGAEGYTF
TGTGCCAGCTCACCACGGCAGGGGGCTGAGGGCTACACCTTC
>TRBD1|TRBV5-1|.|TRBJ2-7
CASSFFEGQGPYEQYF
TGCGCCAGCAGCTTCTTCGAGGGACAGGGCCCCTACGAGCAGTACTTC
>.|TRBV7-2|.|TRBJ2-1
CASSLNAPPTGADNEQFF
TGTGCCAGCAGCTTAAACGCCCCGCCTACCGGGGCCGACAATGAGCAGTTCTTC
>.|TRBV5-4|.|TRBJ2-7
CASSDLTYEQYF
TGTGCCAGCAGCGACCTAACTTACGAGCAGTACTTC
>TRBD1|TRBV27|.|TRBJ2-7
CASSPGTGGKEQQYF
TGTGCCAGCAGCCCTGGGACAGGGGGCAAAGAACAGCAGTACTTC
>.|TRBV2|.|TRBJ2-5
CASGRDALQTQYF
TGTGCCAGCGGGCGGGACGCGCTCCAGACCCAGTACTTC
>.|TRBV19|.|TRBJ1-2
CASSIGALLYGYTF
TGTGCCAGTAGTATAGGGGCCCTCCTCTATGGCTACACCTTC
>TRBD1|TRBV27|once|TRBJ1-2
CASGRTGGFDGYTF
TGTGCCAGCGGAAGGACAGGGGGCTTCGATGGCTACACCTTC
>.|TRBV4-3|.|TRBJ1-1
CASSQEAGRMNTEAFF
TGCGCCAGCAGCCAAGAGGCAGGGAGAATGAACACTGAAGCTTTCTTT
>TRBD2|TRBV7-3|.|TRBJ2-1
CASSPRLAGGHGNEQFF
TGTGCCAGCAGCCCACGACTAGCGGGGGGGCATGGGAATGAGCAGTTCTTC
>.|TRBV21-1|.|TRBJ1-3
CASSKEDGPGQGGNTIYF
TGTGCCAGCAGCAAAGAGGACGGGCCGGGACAGGGTGGAAACACCATATATTTT
>TRBD2|TRBV5-6|.|TRBJ2-3
CASRLAGATRQYF
TGTGCCAGCAGGTTAGCGGGGGCGACCAGGCAGTATTTT
>TRBD1|TRBV10-2|.|TRBJ1-6
CASSYRGGSSPLHF
TGCGCCAGCAGCTACAGGGGCGGGAGTTCACCCCTCCACTTT
>.|TRBV7-9|.|TRBJ2-2
CASSSDALSGELFF
TGTGCCAGCAGCTCGGACGCCCTGAGCGGGGAGCTGTTTTTT
>.|TRBV7-9|.|TRBJ1-5
CASSPNPQDTPQHF
TGTGCCAGCAGCCCTAACCCCCAGGATACGCCCCAGCATTTT
>TRBD1|TRBV5-1|.|TRBJ1-2
CASSGGQGDPFGYTF
TGCGCCAGCAGCGGGGGACAGGGGGATCCGTTTGGCTACACCTTC
>.|TRBV19|.|TRBJ1-2
CASSVTTNYGYTF
TGTGCCAGTAGTGTGACAACTAACTATGGCTACACCTTC
>.|TRBV11-2|.|TRBJ2-3
CASSLGGVDTQYF
TGTGCCAGCAGCTTAGGTGGAGTGGATACGCAGTATTTT
>.|TRBV6-5|once|TRBJ1-4
CASSYNGGPGGEKLFF
TGTGCCAGCAGTTACAATGGCGGCCCGGGGGGTGAAAAACTGTTTTTT
>.|TRBV15|.|TRBJ1-4
CATSREAGPNEKLFF
TGTGCCACCAGCAGAGAGGCAGGGCCTAATGAAAAACTGTTTTTT
>.|TRBV5-4|.|TRBJ1-5
CASSLGNQPQHF
TGTGCCAGCAGCTTGGGCAATCAGCCCCAGCATTTT
>.|TRBV6-1|.|TRBJ2-5
CASRDETQYF
TGTGCCAGCAGGGACGAGACCCAGTACTTC
>TRBD2|TRBV28|.|TRBJ2-5
CASSSLAGGVETQYF
TGTGCCAGCAGTTCCTTAGCGGGAGGAGTAGAGACCCAGTACTTC
>TRBD2|TRBV13|.|TRBJ2-7
CASSSRLAGLYEQYF
TGTGCCAGCAGCTCCCGTCTAGCGGGGCTTTACGAGCAGTACTTC
>TRBD2|TRBV27|.|TRBJ2-5
CASSLSGGETQYF
TGTGCCAGCAGTTTATCCGGGGGGGAAACCCAGTACTTC
>TRBD1|TRBV9|.|TRBJ2-7
CASTPRDRGDEQYF
TGTGCCAGCACCCCTAGGGACAGGGGGGACGAGCAGTACTTC
>TRBD1|TRBV28|.|TRBJ1-1
CASRSHTGESTEAFF
TGTGCCAGCAGATCCCACACAGGGGAGTCCACTGAAGCTTTCTTT
>.|TRBV5-1|.|TRBJ1-2
CASSLAEGGYGYTF
TGCGCCAGCAGCTTGGCCGAGGGTGGGTATGGCTACACCTTC
>TRBD2|TRBV5-1|.|TRBJ2-2
CASSLERGPLTGELFF
TGCGCCAGCAGCTTGGAGCGGGGGCCCCTTACCGGGGAGCTGTTTTTT